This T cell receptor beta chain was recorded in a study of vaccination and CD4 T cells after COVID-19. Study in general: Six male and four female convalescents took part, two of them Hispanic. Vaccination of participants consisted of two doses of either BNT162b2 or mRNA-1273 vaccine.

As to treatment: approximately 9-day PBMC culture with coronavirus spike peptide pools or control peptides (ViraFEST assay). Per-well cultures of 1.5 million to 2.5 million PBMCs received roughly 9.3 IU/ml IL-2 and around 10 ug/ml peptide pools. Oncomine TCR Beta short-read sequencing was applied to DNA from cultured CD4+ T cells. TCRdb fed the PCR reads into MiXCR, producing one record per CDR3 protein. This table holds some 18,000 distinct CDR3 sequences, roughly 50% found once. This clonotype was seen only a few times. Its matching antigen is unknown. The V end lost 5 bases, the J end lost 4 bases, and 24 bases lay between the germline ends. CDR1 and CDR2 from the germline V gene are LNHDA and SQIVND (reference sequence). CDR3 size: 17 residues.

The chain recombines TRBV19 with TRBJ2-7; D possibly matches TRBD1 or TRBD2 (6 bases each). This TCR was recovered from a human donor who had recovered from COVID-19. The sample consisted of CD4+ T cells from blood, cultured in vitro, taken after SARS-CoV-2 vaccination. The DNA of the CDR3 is TGTGCCAGTAGTCCACGAGGGGGGACCTCGGGCAGGTACGAGCAGTACTTC. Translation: CASSPRGGTSGRYEQYF.